This T cell receptor beta chain originates from a study of blood T cells in healthy people across ages. Background on the study: About one barcoded beta molecule per two T cells was the capture yield of template switching.

As for this clonotype: A much larger clone differs by one base, so this may be a read error.

Primers used in a second PCR of roughly 6 to 11 cycles were a sample-barcoded 5' primer and a J-beta primer mix. A single record per CDR3 protein comes from TCRdb applying MiXCR to the 5' RACE reads. The sample consists of over 1.5 million distinct CDR3 sequences, 49% of them appearing once. Sequencing used blood. This receptor was identified in a middle-aged woman in good health.

DNA of the CDR3: TGCGCCAGCAGCCAAGATCGAGGGGGGGGCCTTTTTAATGAGCAGTACTTC. It specifies CASSQDRGGGLFNEQYF. The chain combines TRBV4-3 with TRBJ2-1, with a possible D match to TRBD2 (7 bases). The closer fit of TRBJ2-7 to the DNA end suggests the J call may be wrong. Germline V gives CDR1 LGHNA, CDR2 YSLEER. The CDR3 is made up of 17 amino acids.